The T cell receptor (beta chain) described here comes from a study of T cells in Graves' hyperthyroidism and ophthalmopathy. The source material, RNA transcripts, was used to amplify TCR beta CDR3 regions. First-round RT-PCR targeting the TCR CDR3 was performed with the HTBI primer set. TCRdb fed the multiplex PCR reads into MiXCR, producing one record per CDR3 protein. The data contain some 620,000 distinct CDR3 sequences, 16% of them singletons. At least ten counts were recorded for this clonotype. CDR1 and CDR2 (germline): KGHDR, SFDVKD. V shed 4 bases, J shed 5 bases, and the junction held 7 bases outside the gene matches. The CDR3 loop spans 15 amino acids.

The genes are TRBV24-1 and TRBJ2-5, with 9 bases that match TRBD1. This clonotype was obtained from a woman in her twenties or thirties with Graves' hyperthyroidism. Source material: blood. The CDR3 protein is CATSDIQGAGETQYF. Written as DNA, the CDR3 is TGTGCCACCAGTGACATACAGGGGGCAGGGGAGACCCAGTACTTC.